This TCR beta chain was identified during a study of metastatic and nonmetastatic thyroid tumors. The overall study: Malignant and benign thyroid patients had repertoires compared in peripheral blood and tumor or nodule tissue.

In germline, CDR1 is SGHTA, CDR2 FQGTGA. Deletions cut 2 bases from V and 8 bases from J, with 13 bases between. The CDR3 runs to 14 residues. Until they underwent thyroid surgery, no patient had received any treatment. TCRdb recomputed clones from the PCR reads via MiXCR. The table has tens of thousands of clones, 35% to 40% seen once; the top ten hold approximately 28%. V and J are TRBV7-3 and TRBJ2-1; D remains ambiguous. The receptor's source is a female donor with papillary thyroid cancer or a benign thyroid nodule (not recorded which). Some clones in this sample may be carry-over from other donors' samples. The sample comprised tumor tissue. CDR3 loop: CASSLGSRSDEQFF. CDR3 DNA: TGTGCCAGCAGCTTAGGCAGCCGATCAGATGAGCAGTTCTTC.